The following is a T cell receptor (beta chain) sequence with its context. Its antigen is still unknown. This sample stems from a study of cytomegalovirus exposure and HLA in healthy donors. Study background: The same platform used for the approximately 700 first-cohort repertoires was also used for the 120 or so validation repertoires, as a later analysis reported. The study, taken as a whole, reports: Researchers catalogued approximately 170 TCR beta chains as cytomegalovirus-associated. Subsequent analysis found a tendency for first-cohort TCR clusters to co-occur within the 90 to 150 validation repertoires. Confirmation in vitro established that a few CMV-associated chains were specific for CMV antigens.

CDR3 size: 14 residues. Germline V gene data show CDR1 as ENHRY and CDR2 as SYGVKD. V dropped 6 bases and J dropped 5 bases, with 16 bases sitting between them. Measured with immunoSEQ multiplex PCR; TCRdb has only the in-frame clones, and not every one. Of about 160,000 clones in the sample, approximately 96% were seen once. The J gene is TRBJ1-1, the V gene TRBV10-3; weak D call: TRBD1 (5 bases). The TCR sequence derives from a woman between 18 and 30 years old in good health and CMV-seronegative. The sample consisted of PBMCs. CDR3: CAIRTSTAGTEAFF. The DNA for the CDR3 is TGTGCCATCAGGACCTCGACAGCAGGGACTGAAGCTTTCTTT.